The 22 T cell receptor beta chains reported below all come from one sample, sequenced in a study of blood T cell repertoires in COVID-19. TCRdb's copy holds only in-frame clones and misses some; the assay was immunoSEQ multiplex PCR. The sample shows 350,000 or so clones, approximately 89% of them seen only once. Sequenced material: peripheral blood. These receptors came from a woman aged 60 to 75 with COVID-19, enrolled during active disease.

The V call is TRBV7-9, the J call TRBJ2-7; D uncertain. The length of the CDR3 is 14 residues. CDR1 and CDR2 from the germline V gene are SEHNR and FQNEAQ (reference sequence). Trimming pared 5 bases from V and 7 bases from J, leaving 18 bases between. CDR3 sequence: CASSPETRPREQYF. CDR3 coding DNA: TGTGCCAGCAGCCCGGAGACCCGCCCGCGGGAGCAGTACTTC.

The chain links TRBV6-2 or TRBV6-3 to TRBJ1-5; 10 bases are a match to TRBD1. Germline CDR1 is MNHEY and CDR2 is SVGEGT. The CDR3 has 15 residues. Trimming took 6 bases from V and 2 from J; bases not matched to a gene: 4. The CDR3 loop reads CASSRDRGGNQPQHF. The CDR3 nucleotides read TGTGCCAGCAGCCGGGACAGGGGTGGCAATCAGCCCCAGCATTTT.

V gene TRBV6-5 combines with J gene TRBJ1-2; no firm D call. Germline CDR1 MNHEY, CDR2 SVGAGI. Trimming cost V 4 bases and J 0 bases, with 9 bases left between them. The CDR3 spans 14 residues. The CDR3 here is CASSLEPANYGYTF. The DNA for the CDR3 is TGTGCCAGCAGTTTGGAGCCAGCTAACTATGGCTACACCTTC.

This chain uses TRBV19 with TRBJ1-1, with D perhaps matching TRBD1 (5 bases). Germline V CDR1 and CDR2: LNHDA, SQIVND (reference sequence). Trimming stripped 11 bases from V and 6 bases from J, with 13 bases between. This CDR3 contains 11 residues. In nucleotides, the CDR3 is TGTGCCTCCACCCAGGGTGCTGAAGCTTTCTTT. Amino acid sequence: CASTQGAEAFF.

On this clone: In the same sample, other DNA sequences code for this CDR3. V usage is TRBV12-3 or TRBV12-4 and J usage is TRBJ2-5, with a possible D match to TRBD1 (6 bases). V lost 3 bases to trimming and J lost 5 bases, with 7 bases between them. This CDR3 has 12 amino acids. CDR3 protein: CASSFQGETQYF. The DNA of the CDR3 is TGTGCCAGCAGTTTTCAGGGGGAGACCCAGTACTTC.

The chain recombines TRBV7-9 with TRBJ2-5; 7 bases agree with TRBD2. Trimming cost V 3 bases and J 4 bases; bases outside gene matches: 5. Germline V lookup: CDR1 SEHNR, CDR2 FQNEAQ (reference sequence). The CDR3 has 14 residues. The CDR3 nucleotides are TGTGCCAGCAGCTTGGGAGGGGACCGAGAGACCCAGTACTTC. Translating gives CASSLGGDRETQYF.

The CDR3 region is CASSLGLAGSALDTQYF. The CDR3 DNA follows: TGTGCCAGCAGCTTGGGTTTAGCGGGCTCGGCCTTGGATACGCAGTATTTT. The J gene is TRBJ2-3, the V gene TRBV5-5; 7 positions match TRBD2. CDR1 and CDR2 (germline): SGHKS, YYEKEE (reference sequence). This CDR3 is 17 amino acids long. The V gene end was trimmed by 0 bases and the J gene end by 6 bases; junction bases not matched to a gene: 13. The full variable domain, rest sourced from reference TRBV5-5 and TRBJ2-3, is DAGVTQSPTHLIKTRGQQVTLRCSPISGHKSVSWYQQVLGQGPQFIFQYYEKEERGRGNFPDRFSARQFPNYSSELNVNALLLGDSALYLCASSLGLAGSALDTQYFGPGTRLTVL.

The chain carries TRBV5-1 and TRBJ1-1; TRBD1 matches at 7 bases. The trim removed 7 bases at V and 4 bases at J, leaving 7 bases unmatched. The CDR3 runs to 13 residues. The V gene's germline CDR1 is SGHRS and CDR2 YFSETQ. The DNA for the CDR3 is TGCGCCAGCCGAAACAGGGGAGGCACTGAAGCTTTCTTT. Protein: CASRNRGGTEAFF.

Turning to this clone: The sample holds other DNA sequences that translate to the same CDR3. V is TRBV28 and J is TRBJ1-2; 7 positions match TRBD1. V dropped 5 bases and J dropped 5; count of bases not matched to a gene: 5. Germline CDR1 MDHEN, CDR2 SYDVKM. The CDR3 is 13 amino acids. The CDR3 DNA reads TGTGCCAGCAGTCGACAGGGACGTTATGGCTACACCTTC. Protein product: CASSRQGRYGYTF.

V is TRBV14 and J is TRBJ1-2; no firm D call. Trimming took off 6 bases at V and 3 bases at J, with 11 bases between the two ends. The CDR3 has 13 amino acids. CDR1 is SGHDN and CDR2 is FVKESK in the germline V gene. The DNA of the CDR3 is TGTGCCAGCAGTCCCGACAATCACTATGGCTACACCTTC. Translating it yields CASSPDNHYGYTF.

This clone has more than one count but fewer than ten. This chain uses TRBV6-1 with TRBJ2-7; 8 bases match TRBD1. Trimming cost V 2 bases and J 7 bases; bases outside gene matches: 7. Looked up from germline, CDR1 is MNHNS and CDR2 is SASEGT. This CDR3 is 14 amino acids long. In DNA, the CDR3 is TGTGCCAGCAGTGAACCGGGACAGGATCAAGAGCAGTACTTC. Protein sequence: CASSEPGQDQEQYF.

This clone has just a few counts. The rearrangement links TRBV18 to TRBJ1-1; the match to TRBD1 covers 8 bases. Germline-derived CDR1 and CDR2 are KGHSH and LQKENI. The ends lost 4 bases at V and 1 base at J; junction bases unmatched: 2. This CDR3 spans 14 amino acids. CDR3 DNA sequence: TGTGCCAGCTCACTGGGACAGGCGAACACTGAAGCTTTCTTT. This codes for CASSLGQANTEAFF.

This clone was seen a single time. This chain uses TRBV18 with TRBJ1-2; D uncertain. Germline V CDR1 and CDR2: KGHSH, LQKENI. This CDR3 contains 14 residues. Trimming took 1 base from V and 8 from J, leaving 14 bases between them. The CDR3 loop reads CASSPQRQMGGYTF. The CDR3 DNA reads as TGTGCCAGCTCACCACAACGGCAGATGGGCGGCTACACCTTC.

The genes are TRBV6-5 and TRBJ1-1; tentatively, D is TRBD1 (5 bases). V lost 4 bases and J lost 4, with 13 bases in between. Germline CDR1 is MNHEY and CDR2 is SVGAGI. The CDR3 loop spans 14 amino acids. Here the CDR3 reads CASSWGDRGTEAFF. DNA of the CDR3: TGTGCCAGCAGTTGGGGGGACCGAGGCACTGAAGCTTTCTTT.

To note about this clone: The sample has other DNA sequences that encode this CDR3 too. The V and J genes are TRBV3-1 (or the pseudogene TRBV3-2) and TRBJ1-2, with D possibly being TRBD1 (6 bases). The germline CDR1 and CDR2 sequences are LGHDT and YNNKEL (reference sequence). V was cut by 4 bases and J by 2 bases, with 11 bases left in between. This CDR3 has 14 amino acids. The CDR3 DNA reads TGTGCCAGCAGCCCTAGGACAGAGAACTATGGCTACACCTTC. The encoded protein is CASSPRTENYGYTF.

The DNA of the CDR3 is TGCGCCAGCTGCCTCTGGGGGGATAATGAAAAACTGTTTTTT. It specifies CASCLWGDNEKLFF. The chain uses TRBV5-1 and TRBJ1-4; D possibly corresponds to TRBD1 (5 bases). The CDR3 extends over 14 amino acids. V lost 7 bases and J lost 4, with 14 bases in between. Germline V gives CDR1 SGHRS, CDR2 YFSETQ.

This chain joins TRBV7-9 and TRBJ2-3, with 7 bases lining up with TRBD2. With V trimmed by 6 bases and J by 2 bases, 8 bases remained unmatched. CDR1 and CDR2 (germline): SEHNR, FQNEAQ (reference sequence). The CDR3 spans 15 residues. The CDR3 protein is CASRWASGVTDTQYF. The CDR3 DNA follows: TGTGCCAGCAGGTGGGCCAGCGGGGTCACAGATACGCAGTATTTT.

The chain recombines TRBV19 with TRBJ2-1; 8 positions agree with TRBD1. J was trimmed by 0 bases and V by 6 bases; bases with no gene match: 10. The CDR3 has 17 residues. CDR1 LNHDA and CDR2 SQIVND come from the germline V gene (reference sequence). CDR3 coding DNA: TGTGCCAGTAGGGCTAGGGTGGGGACAGGCTCCTACAATGAGCAGTTCTTC. Translating it yields CASRARVGTGSYNEQFF.

The chain uses TRBV27 and TRBJ1-1; TRBD1 matches 10 bases. J gave up 6 bases and V 5 bases, and 9 bases lay outside the gene matches. CDR3 length: 15 amino acids. Germline-derived CDR1 and CDR2 are MNHEY and SMNVEV (reference sequence). DNA for the CDR3: TGTGCCAGCAGTCCCCGACAGGGGGCAGGTCCTGAAGCTTTCTTT. Residues: CASSPRQGAGPEAFF.

The chain has TRBV4-1 and TRBJ2-2, with D perhaps TRBD1 (6 bases). Germline assignment: CDR1 MGHRA and CDR2 YSYEKL. The V end lost 0 bases, the J end lost 4 bases, and 12 bases lay between the germline ends. The CDR3 runs 16 residues. For the CDR3, the DNA is TGCGCCAGCAGCCAAGAGGGGGCGCGGTCCACCGGGGAGCTGTTTTTT. It is translated as CASSQEGARSTGELFF.

The chain carries TRBV5-1 and TRBJ2-1; the match to TRBD2 covers 8 bases. The V and J ends lost 4 bases and 8 bases, in that order; junction bases with no gene match: 14. The germline V gene has CDR1 SGHRS and CDR2 YFSETQ. CDR3 length equals 16 residues. CDR3 region: CASSVAGTSGLDEQFF. CDR3 coding DNA: TGCGCCAGCAGCGTCGCCGGGACTAGTGGTCTGGATGAGCAGTTCTTC.

The V and J genes are TRBV10-3 and TRBJ1-1, with 9 bases lining up with TRBD1. Germline V gene lookup returns CDR1 ENHRY and CDR2 SYGVKD. V lost 4 bases, J lost 10 bases, and 13 bases stayed unmatched. CDR3 length: 15 residues. CDR3 residues: CAISGRQGGDSGAFF. The CDR3 coding sequence is TGTGCCATCAGTGGGCGACAGGGGGGGGACTCGGGAGCTTTCTTT.